This TCR beta chain was captured by sequencing in a study of blood T cell repertoires in COVID-19. Study as a whole: Samples representing acute and convalescent COVID-19 were sourced from the United States, Italy and Spain. PBMCs, B-cell-depleted T cells, or T cells provided the cDNA or gDNA that made up the material.

Sequencing was performed with immunoSEQ multiplex PCR; in TCRdb, only in-frame clones are kept and a portion is missing. The top ten hold about 7% of the sample, which has under 450,000 clones, approximately 86% seen once. Germline CDR1 SGHRS, CDR2 YFSETQ. V gave up 2 bases and J gave up 1 base; unmatched junction bases: 3. The CDR3 is 15 amino acids. This receptor was taken from a woman aged 55-70 years with COVID-19, enrolled during active disease. The gene calls are TRBV5-1 and TRBJ2-5, with 9 bases aligning to TRBD2. Specimen: peripheral blood. CDR3 bases: TGCGCCAGCAGCTTTAGCGGGGGCCTCCAAGAGACCCAGTACTTC. Amino acid sequence: CASSFSGGLQETQYF.